The 11 T cell receptor beta chains presented below share a single source sample, sequenced in a study of monozygotic twins with inflammatory bowel disease (dated by TCRdb to between 2018 and 2021). The library was obtained by 5' RACE. These reads were obtained on an Illumina HiSeq 2500. TCRdb reprocessed the reads, reporting each CDR3 protein sequence once and no DNA. The sample table records under 350,000 distinct CDR3 sequences. The ten biggest clones cover roughly 5.2% of the sample. Sequenced input: blood. These receptors were taken from a human donor with ulcerative colitis or Crohn's disease, or a healthy co-twin of an affected twin (not recorded which).

The chain uses TRBV5-1 and TRBJ1-1; TCRdb calls TRBD1, which cannot be checked without DNA. In germline, CDR1 is SGHRS, CDR2 YFSETQ. The CDR3 loop spans 17 amino acids. Here the CDR3 reads CASSLGPGTGMNTEAFF.

V gene TRBV4-3 combines with J gene TRBJ2-3; the TCRdb D gene call, TRBD2, has no DNA to confirm it. The CDR3 has 15 residues. Germline V gene sequence: CDR1 LGHNA, CDR2 YSLEER. CDR3 sequence: CASSQASGGTDTQYF.

V and J are TRBV5-1 and TRBJ1-1. The CDR3 has 14 amino acids. Germline V lookup: CDR1 SGHRS, CDR2 YFSETQ. CDR3 residues: CASSPFGSDTEAFF.

The chain is built from TRBV4-3 and TRBJ2-7. CDR3 size: 15 residues. Germline-derived CDR1 and CDR2 are LGHNA and YSLEER. CDR3: CASSQDWDDSYEQYF.

The rearrangement links TRBV7-2 to TRBJ1-6. Germline CDR1 is SGHTA and CDR2 is FQGNSA. The CDR3 sequence is 14 residues long. The CDR3 loop reads CASSFRGANSPLHF.

The gene calls are TRBV12-3 or TRBV12-4 and TRBJ2-1; TCRdb designates TRBD1, a call that cannot be tested without DNA. The CDR3 runs 14 residues. CDR3 sequence reads: CASRVAGGRYEQFF.

The gene calls are TRBV7-2 and TRBJ2-5; TCRdb returns TRBD1, unconfirmable since there is no DNA. The CDR3 has 15 residues. The germline CDR1 and CDR2 sequences are SGHTA and FQGNSA. The CDR3 is CASSLVGGAQETQYF.

This chain links TRBV29-1 with TRBJ2-3; the D call from TCRdb, TRBD2, cannot be confirmed without DNA. The CDR3 sequence is 15 residues long. Germline V gene data show CDR1 as SQVTM and CDR2 as ANQGSEA. CDR3 amino acids: CSSAPGEGLTDTQYF.

The rearrangement uses TRBV11-2 and TRBJ2-1; TCRdb designates TRBD1, a call that cannot be tested without DNA. Looked up from germline, CDR1 is SGHAT and CDR2 is FQNNGV. The CDR3 has 13 amino acids. The CDR3 sequence: CASSFQGYNEQFF.

This rearrangement joins TRBV4-3 to TRBJ1-1. The CDR3 length is 14 residues. Germline lookup yields CDR1 LGHNA and CDR2 YSLEER. This CDR3 reads CASSQDISSMKAFF.

This rearrangement joins TRBV9 to TRBJ2-7. Germline V gene sequence: CDR1 SGDLS, CDR2 YYNGEE. The CDR3 is 14 amino acids. CDR3 loop: CASSPRQNHYEQYF.